Listed below are T cell receptor beta chains from one sample, sequenced in a study of neurological immune-mediated disorders. TCRdb independently ran MiXCR on the 5' RACE reads; one entry per CDR3 protein. The repertoire has 40,000 to 45,000 distinct CDR3 sequences, around 6% of them found once; the top ten carry roughly 0.5%. The sequenced material came from CD4+ T cells from blood. These receptors originate from a woman between 40 and 55 years old in good health. The CDR3 runs from the conserved cysteine through the conserved F or W. A D gene is named only where the DNA matches it firmly. Size is stated for part of the rows, as once, few or many counts, or as a class when the clone is expanded.

D,J,V,length,size,DNA,CDR3
TRBD2,TRBJ2-3,TRBV30,14,many,TGTGCCTGGTCGAGGACTAGCGGGTTGGATACGCAGTATTTT,CAWSRTSGLDTQYF
.,TRBJ1-2,TRBV5-1,13,many,TGCGCCAGCAGTGAGGGGGGCCTCTATGGCTACACCTTC,CASSEGGLYGYTF
TRBD2,TRBJ2-1,TRBV5-1,15,many,TGCGCCAGCAGCTTAAGACTAGCGGGAGACAATGAGCAGTTCTTC,CASSLRLAGDNEQFF
.,TRBJ2-5,TRBV20-1,13,many,TGCAGTGCCGAGTCCGGGACCGGAGAGACCCAGTACTTC,CSAESGTGETQYF
TRBD2,TRBJ2-1,TRBV5-1,17,many,TGCGCCAGCAGCCCGACAATGGGACTAGCGGGTCGCAATGAGCAGTTCTTC,CASSPTMGLAGRNEQFF
TRBD2,TRBJ2-3,TRBV11-2,17,.,TGTGCCAGCAGCTTCCGGACTAGCGGGGTAAACACAGATACGCAGTATTTT,CASSFRTSGVNTDTQYF
TRBD2,TRBJ2-1,TRBV19,15,.,TGTGCCAGTAGGACAACTAGCGGGATTCCAAATGAGCAGTTCTTC,CASRTTSGIPNEQFF
TRBD2,TRBJ2-7,TRBV28,14,many,TGTGCCAGCAGTTCACTAGCGGGCTCCTACGAGCAGTACTTC,CASSSLAGSYEQYF
.,TRBJ1-1,TRBV12-3/TRBV12-4,16,many,TGTGCCAGCAGTCTCACCCGGGACATCAAGGGCACTGAAGCTTTCTTT,CASSLTRDIKGTEAFF
TRBD2,TRBJ2-3,TRBV3-1,15,many,TGTGCCAGCAGCCAAGCAAGCGGGGGCCCAGATACGCAGTATTTT,CASSQASGGPDTQYF
TRBD1,TRBJ2-3,TRBV24-1,15,many,TGTGCCACCAGCGGGAACAGGGGCGTTGCAGATACGCAGTATTTT,CATSGNRGVADTQYF
.,TRBJ2-7,TRBV5-1,18,many,TGCGCCAGCAGCTTTTTGGGAAGCGGCACCCTATGGGGCCTCGAGCAGTACTTC,CASSFLGSGTLWGLEQYF
.,TRBJ2-7,TRBV4-1,14,many,TGCGCCAGCAGCCAAGATATTCGGACTTACGAGCAGTACTTC,CASSQDIRTYEQYF
.,TRBJ2-6,TRBV5-5,18,many,TGTGCCAGCAGCTTGGTTGGGGGAGGCCACTCTGGGGCCAACGTCCTGACTTTC,CASSLVGGGHSGANVLTF
TRBD1,TRBJ1-1,TRBV3-1,15,many,TGTGCCAGCAGCTCGCGGACAGGGGAGAACACTGAAGCTTTCTTT,CASSSRTGENTEAFF
.,TRBJ2-2,TRBV28,13,.,TGTGCCGTCCCAGACGCGAACACCGGGGAGCTGTTTTTT,CAVPDANTGELFF
.,TRBJ1-6,TRBV7-2,14,many,TGTGCCAGCAGCTTGGTCCCGGCGGATTCACCCCTCCACTTT,CASSLVPADSPLHF
.,TRBJ1-6,TRBV6-6,15,many,TGTGCCGCCAGCCCCGGGGACGGCTATAATTCACCCCTCCACTTT,CAASPGDGYNSPLHF
TRBD2,TRBJ2-1,TRBV6-1,14,many,TGTGCCAGCAGTGGCGGGAGTAGTAACAATGAGCAGTTCTTC,CASSGGSSNNEQFF
TRBD2,TRBJ2-7,TRBV6-6,14,many,TGTGCCAGCAGTCACAAAGCGGGATCCCACGAGCAGTACTTC,CASSHKAGSHEQYF
.,TRBJ1-1,TRBV20-1,10,many,TGCAGTGCCCCAGTGGCTGAAGCTTTCTTT,CSAPVAEAFF
.,TRBJ1-1,TRBV28,11,many,TGTGCCAGCACCGGGGCAGGGTCGGCTTTCTTT,CASTGAGSAFF
.,TRBJ2-5,TRBV29-1,12,many,TGCAGCGTTGCTCAGTACCAAGAGACCCAGTACTTC,CSVAQYQETQYF
TRBD1,TRBJ2-6,TRBV29-1,18,many,TGCAGCGTTGTAGGTCAGGGGGCCGACTTCTCTGGGGCCAACGTCCTGACTTTC,CSVVGQGADFSGANVLTF
.,TRBJ2-5,TRBV5-1,13,many,TGCGCCAGCAGCTTGTCTGTCCAAGAGACCCAGTACTTC,CASSLSVQETQYF
TRBD2,TRBJ2-2,TRBV24-1,14,many,TGTGCCACTAGTACGCGGGGGGACACCGGGGAGCTGTTTTTT,CATSTRGDTGELFF
TRBD1,TRBJ1-2,TRBV27,14,many,TGTGCCAGCAGCCTAGGGGGCTTCCCATATGGCTACACCTTC,CASSLGGFPYGYTF
.,TRBJ2-1,TRBV5-5,12,.,TGTGCCAGCAGCTTTGGAAACAATGAGCAGTTCTTC,CASSFGNNEQFF
.,TRBJ2-6,TRBV6-2/TRBV6-3,16,many,TGTGCCAGCAGTTATAGGAGGGGCTCTGGGGCCAACGTCCTGACTTTC,CASSYRRGSGANVLTF